This paragraph reports one T cell receptor (beta chain). These data originate in a study of shared clonotypes between healthy human individuals. From germline, CDR1 is SGHAT and CDR2 FQNNGV. V shed 6 bases, J shed 6 bases, and the junction held 17 bases outside the gene matches. The CDR3 spans 17 residues. The data were produced by immunoSEQ multiplex PCR, yet TCRdb's version contains in-frame clones alone and is incomplete. In the table there are over a million clones, approximately 98% of which are singletons. V usage is TRBV11-2 and J usage is TRBJ2-3, with 8 bases lining up with TRBD2. The sequence was collected from a man aged 25 to 40 in good health. The sequenced material came from naive CD4+ T cells sorted from blood. Subset given: CD45RA+ positively selected. The CDR3 loop is CASRLTSGGSVADTQYF. For the CDR3, the DNA is TGTGCCAGCAGATTAACTAGCGGCGGGAGTGTGGCGGATACGCAGTATTTT.